The 12 T cell receptor beta chains presented below share a single source sample, sequenced in a study of T-cell memory formation after mild COVID-19. TCRdb re-analysed the 5' RACE reads in MiXCR, keeping a single row per CDR3 protein. Found here are approximately 150,000 distinct CDR3 sequences, 14% of them singletons; the top ten hold less than 15%. The material sequenced was PBMCs or a T cell subset sorted from them (not recorded which). These receptor sequences come from an adult woman who had mild COVID-19 (a few samples of this study predate the infection). Cell type and time point are not known.

The chain employs TRBV9 and TRBJ1-2, with a possible D match to TRBD1 (6 bases). This CDR3 has 14 residues. The germline V gene has CDR1 SGDLS and CDR2 YYNGEE. V was pared by 6 bases and J by 2 bases, with 14 bases between. This chain's CDR3 is CASTQGRANYGYTF. Written as DNA, the CDR3 is TGTGCCAGCACCCAGGGGAGGGCAAACTATGGCTACACCTTC.

This clonotype was seen only a few times. The chain carries TRBV7-9 and TRBJ1-1; 9 positions match TRBD1. The CDR3 sequence is 15 residues long. CDR1 is SEHNR, CDR2 FQNEAQ, per germline (reference sequence). V shed 4 bases, J shed 4 bases, and the junction held 7 bases outside the gene matches. This chain's CDR3 is CASSSSTGGGTEAFF. The DNA for the CDR3 is TGTGCCAGCAGCTCCTCGACAGGGGGAGGCACTGAAGCTTTCTTT. Complete variable domain (other parts from reference TRBV7-9 and TRBJ1-1): DTGVSQNPRHKITKRGQNVTFRCDPISEHNRLYWYRQTLGQGPEFLTYFQNEAQLEKSRLLSDRFSAERPKGSFSTLEIQRTEQGDSAMYLCASSSSTGGGTEAFFGQGTRLTVV.

The CDR3 bases are TGTGCCAGCAGTTACAACTCCCTGAGCACAGATACGCAGTATTTT. Its translation: CASSYNSLSTDTQYF. The genes are TRBV6-2 or TRBV6-3 and TRBJ2-3, with D hard to call. The CDR3 sequence is 15 residues long. Deletions cut 2 bases from V and 0 bases from J, with 9 bases between. The germline V gene has CDR1 MNHEY and CDR2 SVGEGT.

The V call is TRBV7-7, the J call TRBJ2-3, with D unclear. In germline, CDR1 is SSHAT, CDR2 FNYEAQ (reference sequence). V was clipped by 5 bases and J by 2 bases, with 8 bases between them. The CDR3 covers 13 residues. The CDR3, as DNA: TGTGCCAGCAGCCAATGGACCACAGATACGCAGTATTTT. It specifies CASSQWTTDTQYF. The full variable domain, in which reference TRBV7-7 and TRBJ2-3 provide the parts outside the CDR3, is GAGVSQSPRYKVTKRGQDVTLRCDPISSHATLYWYQQALGQGPEFLTYFNYEAQPDKSGLPSDRFSAERPEGSISTLTIQRTEQRDSAMYRCASSQWTTDTQYFGPGTRLTVL.

This clonotype has only a few counts. The CDR3 sequence: CASSRRETGSGELFF. The CDR3 bases are TGTGCCAGCAGCCGAAGGGAGACAGGGTCCGGGGAGCTGTTTTTT. The chain links TRBV3-1 to TRBJ2-2, with 7 bases that match TRBD1. The germline V gene encodes CDR1 LGHDT and CDR2 YNNKEL (reference sequence). This CDR3 is built from 15 residues. With V trimmed by 4 bases and J by 6 bases, 8 bases remained unmatched.

This clonotype was detected a few times. The rearrangement links TRBV4-3 to TRBJ2-1; TRBD2 agrees at 8 bases. Germline CDR1 LGHNA, CDR2 YSLEER. The CDR3 loop spans 18 amino acids. The junction had 8 bases not matched to a gene; V was cut back by 1 base and J by 0 bases. This chain's CDR3 is CASSQGVGSGSSYNEQFF. The CDR3 bases are TGCGCCAGCAGCCAAGGAGTCGGAAGCGGGAGCTCCTACAATGAGCAGTTCTTC.

This clonotype was observed at least ten times. The chain uses TRBV24-1 and TRBJ2-1; 12 nucleotides agree with TRBD2. Per the germline V gene, CDR1 is KGHDR and CDR2 is SFDVKD. The CDR3 covers 19 residues. With 6 bases clipped from V and 0 bases from J, the junction kept 11 bases outside the gene matches. The CDR3 coding sequence is TGTGCCACCAGTTTAGGACTAGCGGGGCCAGCGAGCTCCTACAATGAGCAGTTCTTC. Its protein product is CATSLGLAGPASSYNEQFF.

The chain is built from TRBV29-1 and TRBJ2-1; D uncertain. Trimming removed 6 bases at V and 9 bases at J, with 12 bases between. Germline CDR1 SQVTM, CDR2 ANQGSEA. CDR3 size: 11 residues. Written as DNA, the CDR3 is TGCAGCGTCCCGACGACCGGTGAGCAGTTCTTC. Residues: CSVPTTGEQFF.

This clonotype appeared a few times. The chain recombines TRBV9 with TRBJ1-3, with 7 bases fitting TRBD1. This CDR3 has 15 amino acids. V lost 0 bases and J lost 4; bases outside the gene matches: 4. CDR1 is SGDLS, CDR2 YYNGEE, per germline. CDR3: CASSVAGTAGNTIYF. CDR3 nucleotides: TGTGCCAGCAGCGTAGCCGGGACAGCAGGAAACACCATATATTTT. The variable domain in full, completed from reference TRBV9 and TRBJ1-3, reads DSGVTQTPKHLITATGQRVTLRCSPRSGDLSVYWYQQSLDQGLQFLIQYYNGEERAKGNILERFSAQQFPDLHSELNLSSLELGDSALYFCASSVAGTAGNTIYFGEGSWLTVV.

The table lists this clonotype with a few counts. This chain links TRBV30 with TRBJ1-3; no clear D gene. CDR1 and CDR2 from the germline V gene are GTSNPN and SVGIG (reference sequence). The CDR3 is 15 amino acids. V lost 8 bases and J 0 bases, leaving 17 bases between the germline ends. The CDR3 region is CAGQTYPASGNTIYF. The CDR3 region has the DNA TGTGCCGGCCAAACTTATCCAGCCTCTGGAAACACCATATATTTT.

This clonotype was counted between two and nine times. The V gene is TRBV25-1, the J gene TRBJ2-7; TRBD1 matches 9 bases. Germline CDR1 reads MGHDK; CDR2 reads SYGVNS. The CDR3 totals 14 residues. J lost 5 bases, V lost 10 bases, and 12 bases had no gene match. CDR3 amino acids: CANPPGQGPDEQYF. CDR3 DNA sequence: TGTGCCAACCCACCGGGACAGGGCCCTGACGAGCAGTACTTC.

This clonotype has a count of ten or more. The chain is built from TRBV15 and TRBJ2-7; 9 bases agree with TRBD1. V gave up 1 base and J gave up 1 base; unmatched junction bases: 2. This CDR3 contains 15 residues. Germline-derived CDR1 and CDR2 are LNHNV and YYDKDF (reference sequence). The DNA for the CDR3 is TGTGCCACCAGCAGAGGAGGGACAGGGTCCTACGAGCAGTACTTC. It yields the protein CATSRGGTGSYEQYF. Filled out from reference TRBV15 and TRBJ2-7, the complete variable domain reads DAMVIQNPRYQVTQFGKPVTLSCSQTLNHNVMYWYQQKSSQAPKLLFHYYDKDFNNEADTPDNFQSRRPNTSFCFLDIRSPGLGDTAMYLCATSRGGTGSYEQYFGPGTRLTVT.